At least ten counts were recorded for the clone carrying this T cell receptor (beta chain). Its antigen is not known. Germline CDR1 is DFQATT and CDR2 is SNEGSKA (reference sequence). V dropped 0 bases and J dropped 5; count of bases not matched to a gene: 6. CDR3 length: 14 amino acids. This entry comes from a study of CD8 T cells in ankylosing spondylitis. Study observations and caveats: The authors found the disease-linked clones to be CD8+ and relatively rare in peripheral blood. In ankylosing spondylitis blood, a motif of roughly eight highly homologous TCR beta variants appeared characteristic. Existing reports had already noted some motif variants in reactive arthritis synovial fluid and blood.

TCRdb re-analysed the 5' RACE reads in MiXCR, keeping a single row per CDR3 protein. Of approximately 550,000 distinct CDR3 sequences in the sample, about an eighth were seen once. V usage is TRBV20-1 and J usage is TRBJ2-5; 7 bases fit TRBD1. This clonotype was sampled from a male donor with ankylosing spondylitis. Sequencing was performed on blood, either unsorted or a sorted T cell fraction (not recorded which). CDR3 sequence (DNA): TGCAGTGCTAGAGATTTCAGGGGGACGGAGACCCAGTACTTC. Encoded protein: CSARDFRGTETQYF.